These 18 T cell receptor beta chains were all obtained from the same sample, sequenced in a study of blood T cell repertoires in COVID-19. The repertoire was sequenced with immunoSEQ multiplex PCR; TCRdb's copy has only in-frame clones and lacks some. The sample has approximately 100,000 clones, around 92% seen once; the top ten hold approximately 5.8%. The sequencing sample was made of peripheral blood. The receptors shown here come from a man aged 50 to 59 with active COVID-19.

This clone was observed once. This chain uses TRBV19 with TRBJ1-2; the D gene is possibly TRBD1 (6 bases). Trimming shortened V by 8 bases and J by 4 bases, and 20 bases separated the two germline ends. Germline CDR1 reads LNHDA; CDR2 reads SQIVND (reference sequence). This CDR3 comprises 15 residues. The CDR3 sequence is CASLQNIDRSYGYTF. DNA of the CDR3: TGTGCCAGTCTGCAAAATATCGACAGGAGCTATGGCTACACCTTC.

The CDR3 DNA sequence: TGTGCCAGCATAGAGTCAGGGGATAATGAAAAACTGTTTTTT. Its protein product is CASIESGDNEKLFF. The rearrangement joins TRBV28 to TRBJ1-4; tentatively, D is TRBD1 (6 bases). V lost 7 bases and J lost 4, with 13 bases in between. The V gene's germline CDR1 is MDHEN and CDR2 SYDVKM. The CDR3 length is 14 residues.

This clone was counted once. J is TRBJ2-1 and V is TRBV7-8; TRBD2 might be the D (5 bases). CDR1 is SGHVS, CDR2 FQNEAQ, per germline. Trimming left V 0 bases short and J 0 bases short, with 9 bases between. CDR3 size: 16 residues. The CDR3 bases are TGTGCCAGCAGCTTAGCAACTAGTAGCTCCTACAATGAGCAGTTCTTC. It yields the protein CASSLATSSSYNEQFF.

This clone was counted a single time. The genes are TRBV11-3 and TRBJ2-2; possibly TRBD1 for D (5 bases). The CDR3 consists of 16 residues. The V gene's germline CDR1 is SGHNT and CDR2 YENEEA. Trimming took off 5 bases at V and 4 bases at J, with 17 bases between the two ends. CDR3 DNA: TGTGCCAGCAGCGTAGGAACCCCAGGGTTCACCGGGGAGCTGTTTTTT. This codes for CASSVGTPGFTGELFF.

This sequence joins TRBV9 and TRBJ2-6; possible D gene TRBD2, 6 bases. CDR1 and CDR2 from the germline V gene are SGDLS and YYNGEE. Trimming removed 4 bases from V and 2 bases from J, with 13 bases in between. The CDR3 spans 16 residues. The CDR3 protein is CASSPLGGAGANVLTF. The CDR3 bases are TGTGCCAGCAGCCCTCTTGGCGGGGCTGGGGCCAACGTCCTGACTTTC.

CDR3 nucleotide sequence: TGTGCCAGTAGTACTAGCGGGAGGGCCTCCACCGGGGAGCTGTTTTTT. Its translation is CASSTSGRASTGELFF. The rearrangement uses TRBV19 and TRBJ2-2, with 12 bases lining up with TRBD2. Germline V gene sequence: CDR1 LNHDA, CDR2 SQIVND (reference sequence). There are 16 residues in the CDR3. Trimming at V came to 4 bases and at J to 4 bases, leaving 4 bases not matched to a gene. Using reference TRBV19 and TRBJ2-2 for the parts outside the CDR3, the full variable domain is DGGITQSPKYLFRKEGQNVTLSCEQNLNHDAMYWYRQDPGQGLRLIYYSQIVNDFQKGDIAEGYSVSREKKESFPLTVTSAQKNPTAFYLCASSTSGRASTGELFFGEGSRLTVL.

This chain uses TRBV7-9 with TRBJ2-1; the match to TRBD2 covers 7 bases. This CDR3 has 16 amino acids. The germline gives CDR1 SEHNR, CDR2 FQNEAQ (reference sequence). V lost 1 base and J lost 9; bases outside the gene matches: 12. Here the CDR3 DNA reads TGTGCCAGCAGCTTAGAGACGCTAGCGGAGGACACTGAGCAGTTCTTC. This codes for CASSLETLAEDTEQFF.

CDR3 nucleotides: TGTGCCACCAGCACCAGCAGGGGACCCGAGCAGTACTTC. Translated: CATSTSRGPEQYF. This chain uses TRBV15 with TRBJ2-7, with D perhaps TRBD1 (6 bases). The CDR3 spans 13 residues. Trimming pared 4 bases from V and 6 bases from J, leaving 13 bases between. The germline gives CDR1 LNHNV, CDR2 YYDKDF (reference sequence).

The chain couples TRBV28 to TRBJ2-7; no definite D call. The CDR3 totals 12 residues. V was cut by 5 bases and J by 9 bases, with 14 bases left in between. Germline V gene lookup returns CDR1 MDHEN and CDR2 SYDVKM. This CDR3 reads CASSGGPLGQYF. The CDR3 DNA is TGTGCCAGCAGTGGCGGTCCTTTGGGGCAGTACTTC.

V gene TRBV5-8 combines with J gene TRBJ1-2; TRBD1 aligns across 9 bases. Germline V gives CDR1 SGHTS, CDR2 YDEGEE. Trimming at V came to 0 bases and at J to 4 bases, leaving 4 bases not matched to a gene. The length of the CDR3 is 15 residues. CDR3: CASSLDRGRLYGYTF. CDR3 in DNA: TGTGCCAGCAGCTTGGACAGGGGGCGCCTCTATGGCTACACCTTC.

The chain carries TRBV28 and TRBJ2-1; 8 bases fit TRBD1. V was pared by 5 bases and J by 0 bases, with 6 bases of the junction left unmatched. The germline V gene encodes CDR1 MDHEN and CDR2 SYDVKM. The CDR3 covers 16 residues. CDR3: CASSPLDRVSYNEQFF. The CDR3 DNA sequence: TGTGCCAGCAGTCCCCTGGACAGGGTCTCCTACAATGAGCAGTTCTTC.

The chain recombines TRBV30 with TRBJ2-7; 9 bases agree with TRBD1. V shed 2 bases, J shed 3 bases, and the junction held 5 bases outside the gene matches. This CDR3 has 14 residues. CDR1 is GTSNPN, CDR2 SVGIG, per germline (reference sequence). The CDR3 is CAWSTGTGIYEQYF. CDR3 bases: TGTGCCTGGAGTACCGGGACAGGGATCTACGAGCAGTACTTC. The entire variable domain, with the rest obtained from reference TRBV30 and TRBJ2-7, is as follows: SQTIHQWPATLVQPVGSPLSLECTVEGTSNPNLYWYRQAAGRGLQLLFYSVGIGQISSEVPQNLSASRPQDRQFILSSKKLLLSDSGFYLCAWSTGTGIYEQYFGPGTRLTVT.

The V and J genes are TRBV2 and TRBJ2-2, with TRBD1 matching over 8 bases. CDR3 size: 17 residues. Per germline, CDR1 SNHLY and CDR2 FYNNEI. After removal of 5 bases from V and 4 bases from J, the junction contained 12 bases not matched to a gene. The CDR3 is CASSPSTGGAGTGELFF. For the CDR3, the DNA is TGTGCCAGCAGTCCTTCTACAGGGGGAGCGGGCACCGGGGAGCTGTTTTTT.

The chain joins TRBV27 to TRBJ1-2, with TRBD1 as a possible D gene (5 bases). This CDR3 spans 13 amino acids. V was clipped by 5 bases and J by 3 bases, with 10 bases between them. The V gene's germline CDR1 is MNHEY and CDR2 SMNVEV (reference sequence). For the CDR3, the DNA is TGTGCCAGCAGTCAGGGTTTGCACTATGGCTACACCTTC. This encodes CASSQGLHYGYTF.

J is TRBJ1-1 and V is TRBV7-2; tentatively, D is TRBD1 (6 bases). Germline CDR1 is SGHTA and CDR2 is FQGNSA. The V gene lost 5 bases and the J gene lost 5 bases, with 18 bases spanning the gap. This CDR3 comprises 15 residues. CDR3 bases: TGTGCCAGCAGCCTACCAGTGGGGGGGCGGACTGAAGCTTTCTTT. Protein: CASSLPVGGRTEAFF.

The chain is built from TRBV5-5 and TRBJ2-1; D ambiguous. V shed 0 bases and J shed 0 bases, with 10 bases lying between them. This CDR3 is 16 amino acids long. CDR1 and CDR2 (germline): SGHKS, YYEKEE (reference sequence). The DNA for the CDR3 is TGTGCCAGCAGCTTGGGGCCCACCAGCTCCTACAATGAGCAGTTCTTC. Its translation: CASSLGPTSSYNEQFF. The whole variable domain, filled in from reference TRBV5-5 and TRBJ2-1, reads DAGVTQSPTHLIKTRGQQVTLRCSPISGHKSVSWYQQVLGQGPQFIFQYYEKEERGRGNFPDRFSARQFPNYSSELNVNALLLGDSALYLCASSLGPTSSYNEQFFGPGTRLTVL.

J is TRBJ1-2 and V is TRBV14; 7 bases map to TRBD1. CDR3 size: 13 residues. V was clipped by 4 bases and J by 6 bases; unmatched bases: 5. Germline lookup yields CDR1 SGHDN and CDR2 FVKESK. The CDR3 loop reads CASSRGGLDGYTF. The CDR3, as DNA: TGTGCCAGCAGCCGAGGGGGCTTGGATGGCTACACCTTC.

CDR3 amino acids: CASRTTGVNYGYTF. The DNA for the CDR3 is TGTGCCAGCAGGACCACAGGGGTTAACTATGGCTACACCTTC. The chain combines TRBV11-2 with TRBJ1-2; 7 bases line up with TRBD1. The CDR3 sequence is 14 residues long. The germline V gene encodes CDR1 SGHAT and CDR2 FQNNGV. With 6 bases clipped from V and 1 base from J, the junction kept 5 bases outside the gene matches.